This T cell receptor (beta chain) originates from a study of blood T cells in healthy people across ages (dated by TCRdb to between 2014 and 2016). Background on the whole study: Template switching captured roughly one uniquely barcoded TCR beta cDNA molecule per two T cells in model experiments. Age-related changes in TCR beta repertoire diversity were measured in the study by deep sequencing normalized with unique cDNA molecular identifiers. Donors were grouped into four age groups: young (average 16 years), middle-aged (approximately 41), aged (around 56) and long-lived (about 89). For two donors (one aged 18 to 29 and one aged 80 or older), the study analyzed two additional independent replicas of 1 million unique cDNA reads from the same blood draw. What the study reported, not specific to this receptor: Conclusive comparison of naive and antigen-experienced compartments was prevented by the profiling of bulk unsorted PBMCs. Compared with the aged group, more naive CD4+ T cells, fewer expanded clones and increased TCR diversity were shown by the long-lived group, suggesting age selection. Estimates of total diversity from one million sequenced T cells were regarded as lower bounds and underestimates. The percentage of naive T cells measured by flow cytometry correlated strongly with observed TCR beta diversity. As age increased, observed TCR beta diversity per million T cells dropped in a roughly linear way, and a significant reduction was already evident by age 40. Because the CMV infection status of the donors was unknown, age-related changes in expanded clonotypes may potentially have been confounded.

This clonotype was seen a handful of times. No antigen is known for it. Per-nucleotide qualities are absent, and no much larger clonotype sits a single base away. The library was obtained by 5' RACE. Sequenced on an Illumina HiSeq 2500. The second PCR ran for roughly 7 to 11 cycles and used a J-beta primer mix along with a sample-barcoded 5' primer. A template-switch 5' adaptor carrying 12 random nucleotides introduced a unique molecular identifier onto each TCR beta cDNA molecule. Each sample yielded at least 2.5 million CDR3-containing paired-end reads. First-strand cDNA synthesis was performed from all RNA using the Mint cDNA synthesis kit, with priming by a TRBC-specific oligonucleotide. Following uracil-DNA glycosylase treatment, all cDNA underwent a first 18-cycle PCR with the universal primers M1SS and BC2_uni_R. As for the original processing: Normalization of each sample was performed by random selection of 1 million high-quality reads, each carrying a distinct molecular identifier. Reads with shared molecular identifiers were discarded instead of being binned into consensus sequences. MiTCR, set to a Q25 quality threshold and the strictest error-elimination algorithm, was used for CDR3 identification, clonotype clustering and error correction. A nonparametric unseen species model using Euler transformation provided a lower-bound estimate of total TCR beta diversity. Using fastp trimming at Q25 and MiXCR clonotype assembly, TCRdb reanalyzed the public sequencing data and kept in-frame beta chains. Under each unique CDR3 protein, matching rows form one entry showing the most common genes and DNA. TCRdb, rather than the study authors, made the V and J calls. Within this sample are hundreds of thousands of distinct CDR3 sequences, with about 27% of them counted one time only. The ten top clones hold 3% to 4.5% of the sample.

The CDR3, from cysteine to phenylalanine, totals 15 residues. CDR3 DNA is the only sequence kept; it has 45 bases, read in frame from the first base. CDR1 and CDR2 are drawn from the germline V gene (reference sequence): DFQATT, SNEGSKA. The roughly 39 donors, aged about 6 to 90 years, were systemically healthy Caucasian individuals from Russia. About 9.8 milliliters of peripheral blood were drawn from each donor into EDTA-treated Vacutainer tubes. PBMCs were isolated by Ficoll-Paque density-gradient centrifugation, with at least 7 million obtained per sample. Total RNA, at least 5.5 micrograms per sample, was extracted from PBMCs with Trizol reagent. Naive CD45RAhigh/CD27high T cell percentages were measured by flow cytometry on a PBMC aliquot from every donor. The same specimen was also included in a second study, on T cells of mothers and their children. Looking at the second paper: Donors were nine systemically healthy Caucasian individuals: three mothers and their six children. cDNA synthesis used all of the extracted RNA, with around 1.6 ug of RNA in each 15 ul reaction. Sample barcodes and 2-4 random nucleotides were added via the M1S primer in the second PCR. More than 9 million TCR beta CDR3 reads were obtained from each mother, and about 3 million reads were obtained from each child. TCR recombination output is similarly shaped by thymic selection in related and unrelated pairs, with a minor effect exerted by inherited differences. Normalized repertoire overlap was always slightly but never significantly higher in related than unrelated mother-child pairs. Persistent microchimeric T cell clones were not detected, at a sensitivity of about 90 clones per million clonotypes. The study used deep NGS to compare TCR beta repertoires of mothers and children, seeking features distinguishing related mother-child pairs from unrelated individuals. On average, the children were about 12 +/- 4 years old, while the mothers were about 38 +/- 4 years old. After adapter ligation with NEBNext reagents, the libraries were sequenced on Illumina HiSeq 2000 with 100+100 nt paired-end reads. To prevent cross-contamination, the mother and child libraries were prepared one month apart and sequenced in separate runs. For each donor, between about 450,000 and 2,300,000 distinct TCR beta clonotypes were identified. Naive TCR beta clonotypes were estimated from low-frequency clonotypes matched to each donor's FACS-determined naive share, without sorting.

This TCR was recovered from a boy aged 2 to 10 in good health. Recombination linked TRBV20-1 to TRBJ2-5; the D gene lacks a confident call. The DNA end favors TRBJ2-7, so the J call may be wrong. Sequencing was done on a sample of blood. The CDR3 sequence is CSARDEDGAFYEQYF. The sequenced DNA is TGCAGTGCTAGAGATGAGGACGGCGCGTTCTACGAGCAGTACTTC.